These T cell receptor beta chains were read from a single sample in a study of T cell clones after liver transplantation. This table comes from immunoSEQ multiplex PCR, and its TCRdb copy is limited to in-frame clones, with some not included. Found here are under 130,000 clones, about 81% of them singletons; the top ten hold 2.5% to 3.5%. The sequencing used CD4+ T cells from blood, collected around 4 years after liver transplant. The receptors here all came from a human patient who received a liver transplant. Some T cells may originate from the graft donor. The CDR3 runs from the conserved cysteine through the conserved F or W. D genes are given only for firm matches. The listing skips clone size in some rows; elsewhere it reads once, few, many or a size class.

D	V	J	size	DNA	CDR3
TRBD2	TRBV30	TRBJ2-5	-	TGTGCCTGGATGAAGCGGGACCGATTGACCCAGTACTTC	CAWMKRDRLTQYF
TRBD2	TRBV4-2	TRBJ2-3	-	TGTGCCAGCAGCCAAGGTTCGGCAGCGGGAGTAGAAGATACGCAGTATTTT	CASSQGSAAGVEDTQYF
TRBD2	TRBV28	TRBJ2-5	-	TGTGCCAGCAGTCCTATATACGGCGCGGGGACTAGCGGAAACCAAGAGACCCAGTACTTC	CASSPIYGAGTSGNQETQYF
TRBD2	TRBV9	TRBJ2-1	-	TGTGCCAGCAGCGGAACTAGCGGGTCTTCCTACAATGAGCAGTTCTTC	CASSGTSGSSYNEQFF
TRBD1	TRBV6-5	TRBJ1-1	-	TGTGCCAGCAGTTTGAGGACAGGGGAGAACACTGAAGCTTTCTTT	CASSLRTGENTEAFF
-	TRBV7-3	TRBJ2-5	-	TGTGCCAGCAGCTTAACCAGGAAAGAGACCCAGTACTTC	CASSLTRKETQYF
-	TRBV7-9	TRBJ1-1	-	TGTGCCAGCAGCTTAGTAGGCTCAGTCGGCGAAGCTTTCTTT	CASSLVGSVGEAFF
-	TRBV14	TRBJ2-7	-	TGTGCCAGCAGCCTGAGAGCAACCGCGGGGCACGAGCAGTACTTC	CASSLRATAGHEQYF
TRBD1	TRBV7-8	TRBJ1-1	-	TGTGCCAGCAGCTTAAGTCCGGGACAGCGGAACACTGAAGCTTTCTTT	CASSLSPGQRNTEAFF
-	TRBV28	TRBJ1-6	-	TGTGCCAGCAGTTTGTCCAGTATATTCACATCCCTCCACTTT	CASSLSSIFTSLHF
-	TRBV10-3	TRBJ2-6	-	TGTGCCATCAGTTCAGGGGCCGGGGCCAACGTCCTGACTTTC	CAISSGAGANVLTF
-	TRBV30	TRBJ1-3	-	TGTGCCTGGAGTGTACAACAGGGAGCTTCTGGAAACACCATATATTTT	CAWSVQQGASGNTIYF
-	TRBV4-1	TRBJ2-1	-	TGCGCCAGCAGCCAAGGGCACGGGAGCCGGATTCTTGAGCAGTTCTTC	CASSQGHGSRILEQFF
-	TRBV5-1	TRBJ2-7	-	TGCGCCAGCAGCTCGGGCGTGGAGGTGTCCTACGAGCAGTACTTC	CASSSGVEVSYEQYF
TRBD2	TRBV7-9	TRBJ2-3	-	TGTGCCAACAGGGGGACTAGCGACACAGATACGCAGTATTTT	CANRGTSDTDTQYF
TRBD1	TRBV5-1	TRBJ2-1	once	TGCGCCAGCAGCTTGACGGGGACAGCTGCCTACAATGAGCAGTTCTTC	CASSLTGTAAYNEQFF
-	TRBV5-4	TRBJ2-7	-	TGTGCCAGCAGCTTGGTATCTTTGGGGATCGACGAGCAGTACTTC	CASSLVSLGIDEQYF
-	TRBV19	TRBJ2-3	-	TGTGCCAGTACCCCGACTAGCACAGATACGCAGTATTTT	CASTPTSTDTQYF
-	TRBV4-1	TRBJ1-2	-	TGCGCCAGCAGCCAATCGCGACAGCTTGGCTACACCTTC	CASSQSRQLGYTF
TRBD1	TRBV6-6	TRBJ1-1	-	TGTGCCAGCAGCTCAGACAGGGGGGACACTGAAGCTTTCTTT	CASSSDRGDTEAFF
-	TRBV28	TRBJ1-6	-	TGTGCCAGCATGGTCCTGGGGGCGAATTCACCCCTCCACTTT	CASMVLGANSPLHF
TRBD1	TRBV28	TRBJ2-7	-	TGTGCCAGCAGTCCCAGTGGGACAGGGGTCCACGAGCAGTACTTC	CASSPSGTGVHEQYF
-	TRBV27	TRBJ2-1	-	TGTGCCAGCAGTATGGGGAGTGAGCAGTTCTTC	CASSMGSEQFF
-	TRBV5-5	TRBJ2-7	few	TGTGCCAGCAGCTTGGTGTCAGGGCTCCCCGCCTACGAGCAGTACTTC	CASSLVSGLPAYEQYF
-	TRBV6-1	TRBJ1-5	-	TGTGCCAGCAGTGAAGGGGGTCAGCCCCAGCATTTT	CASSEGGQPQHF
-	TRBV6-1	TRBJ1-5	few	TGTGCCAGCAGTGGGACACAGGGATTTAATCAGCCCCAGCATTTT	CASSGTQGFNQPQHF
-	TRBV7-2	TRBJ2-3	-	TGTGCCAGCAGCTTATCACAGGGTTCCGATACGCAGTATTTT	CASSLSQGSDTQYF
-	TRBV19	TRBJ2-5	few	TGTGCCAGTAGGGACATTGGAGGAAACCAAGAGACCCAGTACTTC	CASRDIGGNQETQYF